Presented here are 19 T cell receptor beta chains from one specimen sequenced in a study of CD8 T cells in Susac syndrome. Random hexamers were used to reverse transcribe the RNA input (0.5 to 1 ug). A single record per CDR3 protein comes from TCRdb applying MiXCR to the immunoSEQ multiplex PCR reads. Seen here are about 140,000 distinct CDR3 sequences, 85% to 95% observed once, and the top ten hold 0.14%. The sequencing input was CD4+ T cells from PBMCs. These receptors were taken from a human donor with Susac syndrome.

This clonotype showed up just a few times. In DNA form, the CDR3 reads TGTGCCAGCAGCGCCCATGGGGCGGGAGGGCCCTACGAGCAGTACTTC. Translation: CASSAHGAGGPYEQYF. The chain has TRBV7-2 and TRBJ2-7, with 9 nucleotides matching TRBD2. This CDR3 is 16 amino acids long. J gave up 2 bases and V 5 bases, and 10 bases lay outside the gene matches. Germline CDR1 is SGHTA and CDR2 is FQGNSA.

This chain joins TRBV3-1 and TRBJ2-1; TRBD2 aligns across 7 bases. This CDR3 spans 16 amino acids. V was clipped by 5 bases and J by 8 bases; unmatched bases: 15. Germline CDR1 LGHDT, CDR2 YNNKEL (reference sequence). CDR3 bases: TGTGCCAGCAGCGCTCCAAGGGCGGGAGCTATAGATGAGCAGTTCTTC. Its translation is CASSAPRAGAIDEQFF.

The J gene is TRBJ2-4, the V gene TRBV11-2; D is unresolved. The CDR3 covers 16 residues. CDR1 is SGHAT and CDR2 is FQNNGV in the germline V gene. V was trimmed by 2 bases and J by 0 bases, leaving 11 bases between them. The CDR3 reads CASSLLSSLAKNIQYF. For the CDR3, the DNA is TGTGCCAGCAGCTTATTATCGTCGCTAGCCAAAAACATTCAGTACTTC.

The rearrangement joins TRBV6-4 to TRBJ2-7, with 11 bases aligning to TRBD2. This CDR3 region has 15 residues. The J segment lost 0 bases and the V segment lost 4 bases, leaving 2 bases of the junction unmatched. Germline CDR1 MRHNA, CDR2 SNTAGT. CDR3 nucleotide sequence: TGTGCCAGCAGTGTACTAGCGGGGGCCTCCTACGAGCAGTACTTC. It is translated as CASSVLAGASYEQYF.

This sequence joins TRBV5-4 and TRBJ2-1, with D unresolved. CDR3 length: 11 amino acids. V was trimmed by 1 base and J by 9 bases, leaving 5 bases between them. CDR1 SGHNT and CDR2 YYREEE come from the germline V gene (reference sequence). The CDR3 reads CASSLWGEQFF. CDR3 in DNA: TGTGCCAGCAGCTTGTGGGGTGAGCAGTTCTTC.

This sequence joins TRBV7-3 and TRBJ1-1; D ambiguous. Germline CDR1 and CDR2: SGHTA and FQGTGA. V was clipped by 2 bases and J by 2 bases, with 9 bases between them. There are 14 residues in the CDR3. CDR3 sequence (DNA): TGTGCCAGCAGCTTAGGGTGGACTAACACTGAAGCTTTCTTT. This sequence encodes CASSLGWTNTEAFF.

The genes are TRBV27 and TRBJ1-6; D might be TRBD1 (6 bases). CDR1 and CDR2 (germline): MNHEY, SMNVEV (reference sequence). Between the trimmed V and J ends, which lost 2 bases and 10 bases, there was a span of 12 bases. The CDR3 runs 14 residues. The DNA of the CDR3 is TGTGCCAGCAGTTTACAGGGCAGGGGATCACCCCTCCACTTT. Its protein product is CASSLQGRGSPLHF.

The chain carries TRBV19 and TRBJ1-2, with no clear D. Germline V gene sequence: CDR1 LNHDA, CDR2 SQIVND (reference sequence). V lost 7 bases and J 3 bases, leaving 12 bases between the germline ends. The CDR3 has 13 residues. This CDR3 is CASTGSGDYGYTF. In DNA, the CDR3 is TGTGCCAGTACCGGTTCCGGGGACTATGGCTACACCTTC.

This chain links TRBV15 with TRBJ1-5, with D unresolved. This CDR3 comprises 16 residues. Germline CDR1 reads LNHNV; CDR2 reads YYDKDF (reference sequence). V gave up 3 bases and J gave up 0 bases, with 12 bases separating them. CDR3 in amino acids: CATSRGRVGSNQPQHF. The DNA for the CDR3 is TGTGCCACCAGCAGGGGCCGAGTAGGTAGCAATCAGCCCCAGCATTTT.

This chain connects TRBV29-1 to TRBJ2-7; 12 bases line up with TRBD2. The CDR3 covers 17 residues. J was trimmed by 5 bases and V by 6 bases; bases with no gene match: 17. From germline, CDR1 is SQVTM and CDR2 ANQGSEA. CDR3 DNA sequence: TGCAGCGTCGCCGGACTAGCGGGATTCACTTCGGTCAACGAGCAGTACTTC. Translating it yields CSVAGLAGFTSVNEQYF.

This clonotype was recorded only once. V and J are TRBV28 and TRBJ1-2; tentative D call: TRBD1 (5 bases). The germline V gene has CDR1 MDHEN and CDR2 SYDVKM. The CDR3 runs 13 residues. The germline V and J ends were trimmed by 4 bases and 5 bases, with 11 bases remaining between them. CDR3 sequence: CASSSGRAYGYTF. CDR3 bases: TGTGCCAGCAGTTCCGGCAGGGCTTATGGCTACACCTTC.

The chain links TRBV11-2 to TRBJ2-1, with 11 nucleotides matching TRBD2. There are 18 residues in the CDR3. Germline V gene sequence: CDR1 SGHAT, CDR2 FQNNGV. V was clipped by 2 bases and J by 2 bases; unmatched bases: 8. The CDR3 sequence: CASSLRNSGRVPYNEQFF. Here the CDR3 DNA reads TGTGCCAGCAGCTTACGAAATAGCGGGAGGGTTCCCTACAATGAGCAGTTCTTC.

This chain links TRBV29-1 with TRBJ1-2, with D hard to call. The CDR3 has 13 residues. Between the trimmed V and J ends, which lost 4 bases and 2 bases, there was a span of 11 bases. Germline V gives CDR1 SQVTM, CDR2 ANQGSEA. The CDR3 nucleotides read TGCAGCGTTGCCACCCCGGGGAACTATGGCTACACCTTC. Residues: CSVATPGNYGYTF. Using reference TRBV29-1 and TRBJ1-2 for the parts outside the CDR3, the full variable domain is SAVISQKPSRDICQRGTSLTIQCQVDSQVTMMFWYRQQPGQSLTLIATANQGSEATYESGFVIDKFPISRPNLTFSTLTVSNMSPEDSSIYLCSVATPGNYGYTFGSGTRLTVV.

V and J are TRBV5-1 and TRBJ2-3; the match to TRBD2 covers 8 bases. There are 16 residues in the CDR3. The junction had 12 bases not matched to a gene; V was cut back by 4 bases and J by 5 bases. The germline V gene has CDR1 SGHRS and CDR2 YFSETQ. CDR3: CASSPLGRGAGDTQYF. The CDR3, as DNA: TGCGCCAGCAGCCCCCTGGGGCGGGGGGCCGGAGATACGCAGTATTTT.

This clonotype was counted a single time. The rearrangement joins TRBV5-4 to TRBJ2-4; D tentatively reads TRBD1 or TRBD2 (5 bases each). Deletions cut 6 bases from V and 3 bases from J, with 25 bases between. Germline V gene lookup returns CDR1 SGHNT and CDR2 YYREEE (reference sequence). The CDR3 has 18 amino acids. Here the CDR3 reads CASTPDRGQGPSKNIQYF. The CDR3 DNA reads TGTGCCAGCACACCAGATCGAGGGCAGGGCCCCAGCAAAAACATTCAGTACTTC.

V is TRBV29-1 and J is TRBJ2-2, with 8 bases lining up with TRBD1. J gave up 4 bases and V 5 bases, and 6 bases lay outside the gene matches. Germline V lookup: CDR1 SQVTM, CDR2 ANQGSEA. CDR3 length: 14 amino acids. DNA for the CDR3: TGCAGCGTTACCAGGGGGCGGGCCACCGGGGAGCTGTTTTTT. As protein: CSVTRGRATGELFF.

The chain carries TRBV14 and TRBJ2-7, with 7 bases that match TRBD1. The germline gives CDR1 SGHDN, CDR2 FVKESK. With V trimmed by 1 base and J by 3 bases, 3 bases remained unmatched. CDR3 length: 14 amino acids. CDR3 residues: CASSQAPGGYEQYF. CDR3 DNA: TGTGCCAGCAGCCAAGCTCCAGGGGGCTACGAGCAGTACTTC.

The J gene is TRBJ2-1, the V gene TRBV21-1; the DNA was not compared with TRBD2, the D call given in the table. TRBV21-1 is labeled a pseudogene. CDR3 length equals 21 residues. The CDR3 DNA reads as TGTGCCAGCAGCAATATCGTCGGACAGCGTCGTACTAGCGGGACCTACAATGAGCAGTTCTTC. Protein product: CASSNIVGQRRTSGTYNEQFF.

CDR3 sequence reads: CASSDEGANVLTF. In nucleotides, the CDR3 is TGTGCCAGCAGTGACGAAGGGGCCAACGTCCTGACTTTC. This rearrangement joins TRBV6-4 to TRBJ2-6; D uncertain. The V end was cut by 2 bases, the J end by 4 bases, with 3 bases between. The CDR3 runs to 13 residues. Germline V gene data show CDR1 as MRHNA and CDR2 as SNTAGT.